This T cell receptor (beta chain) was sequenced during a study of lymphopenia after photon versus proton radiotherapy. Study-wide results and limits: After lymphocyte nadir, photon-treated repertoires showed oligoclonal expansion, especially CD8+ Temra. Post-nadir TCR diversity decline inversely tracked overall survival among those who died.

The repertoire was sequenced with immunoSEQ multiplex PCR; TCRdb's copy has only in-frame clones and lacks some. Counted here are 150,000 to 200,000 clones, around nine tenths occurring once; the ten biggest clones make up approximately 4.8%. About this clone itself: The target antigen is unknown.

The material sequenced was peripheral blood, taken from a patient treated with photon-based radiotherapy. The sequence derives from a man aged 50 to 60 with gastric cancer.

CDR3 protein: CASSGGPKQPQHF. The CDR3 nucleotides are TGTGCCAGCAGTGGAGGACCTAAGCAGCCCCAGCATTTT. The chain uses TRBV28 and TRBJ1-5; no reliable D call. CDR1 and CDR2 (germline): MDHEN, SYDVKM. The CDR3 loop spans 13 amino acids. Trimming removed 5 bases at V and 7 bases at J, with 12 bases between.